This T cell receptor (beta chain) appears in the sequencing data of a study of T cell responses to AZD1222 COVID-19 vaccine. The study's findings and limits: Baseline seropositivity characterized only a handful of AZD1222 recipients. Donors skewed white British and female; clonal diversity was possibly underestimated.

Turning to this clone: Its specificity is unknown.

Germline V CDR1 and CDR2: SGDLS, YYNGEE. V lost 4 bases to trimming and J lost 5 bases; unmatched junction nucleotides: 16. The CDR3 contains 17 residues. Sequenced by immunoSEQ multiplex PCR; TCRdb stores in-frame clones only, minus some. The sample holds some 120,000 clones, less than 95% seen once. The specimen was peripheral blood, collected on day 0 of AZD1222 vaccination. The rearrangement joins TRBV9 to TRBJ2-7; TRBD2 agrees at 9 bases. The TCR sequence derives from an adult in good health. Here the CDR3 reads CASSPSGVAGAKNEQYF. CDR3 coding DNA: TGTGCCAGCAGCCCCAGCGGGGTAGCGGGAGCGAAGAACGAGCAGTACTTC.